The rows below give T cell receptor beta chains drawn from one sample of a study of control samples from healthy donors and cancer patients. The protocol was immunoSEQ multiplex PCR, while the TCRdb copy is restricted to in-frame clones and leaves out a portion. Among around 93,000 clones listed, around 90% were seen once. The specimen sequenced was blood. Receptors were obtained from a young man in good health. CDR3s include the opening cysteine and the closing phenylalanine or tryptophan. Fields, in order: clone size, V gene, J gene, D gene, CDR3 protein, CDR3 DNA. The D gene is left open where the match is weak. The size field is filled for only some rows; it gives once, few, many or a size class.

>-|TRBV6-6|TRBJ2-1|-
CASSYPRNEQFF
TGTGCCAGCAGTTACCCAAGAAATGAGCAGTTCTTC
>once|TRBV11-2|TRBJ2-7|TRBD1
CASSRTGTGSFYEQYF
TGTGCCAGCAGCAGAACCGGGACAGGGTCTTTTTACGAGCAGTACTTC
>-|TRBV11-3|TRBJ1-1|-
CASGTPMNTEAFF
TGTGCCAGCGGCACTCCCATGAACACTGAAGCTTTCTTT
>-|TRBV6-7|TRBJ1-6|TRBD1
CASNSQGAPSPLHF
TGTGCCAGCAACTCACAGGGGGCTCCTTCACCCCTCCACTTT
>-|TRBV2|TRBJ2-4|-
CASCSTGFLGDIQYF
TGTGCCAGCTGCAGCACGGGATTTCTTGGGGACATTCAGTACTTC
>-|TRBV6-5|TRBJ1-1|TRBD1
CASSYVNRGTEAFF
TGTGCCAGCAGTTACGTAAACAGGGGAACTGAAGCTTTCTTT
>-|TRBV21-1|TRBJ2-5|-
CASSKEGRDVNGETQYF
TGTGCCAGCAGCAAAGAGGGCAGGGATGTAAACGGAGAGACCCAGTACTTC
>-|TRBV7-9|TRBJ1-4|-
CASSSQGLREKLFF
TGTGCCAGCAGCTCTCAGGGGCTTCGCGAAAAACTGTTTTTT
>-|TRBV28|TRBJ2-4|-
CASSSGELAKNIQYF
TGTGCCAGCAGTTCCGGGGAACTAGCCAAAAACATTCAGTACTTC
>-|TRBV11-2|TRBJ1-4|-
CASSSRLANEKLFF
TGTGCCAGCAGCTCCCGCCTAGCGAACGAAAAACTGTTTTTT
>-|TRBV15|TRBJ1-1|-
CATSRVGNEAFF
TGTGCCACCAGCAGAGTAGGAAATGAAGCTTTCTTT
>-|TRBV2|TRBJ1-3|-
CASSDPNTIYF
TGTGCCAGCAGTGACCCAAACACCATATATTTT